This TCR beta chain was sequenced for a study of regulatory T cells in long-lasting Graves disease. Through Arm-PCR of CDR3 regions and iRepertoire HTBI primers, TCR beta libraries were built. TCRdb fed the multiplex PCR reads into MiXCR, producing one record per CDR3 protein. Altogether 360,000 or so distinct CDR3 sequences are present, about 11% being singletons, with the ten largest covering under 20%. This clonotype was counted a few times. Time point noted: newly diagnosed GD, antithyroid drugs for less than 3 months. The TCR library was prepared using RNA isolated from PBMCs. These sequences were also reported in another study, on T cells in Graves' hyperthyroidism and ophthalmopathy. From that study: Across 18 months, stable Graves' hyperthyroidism was marked by no progression to ophthalmopathy. Using the HTBI primer set, a first-round RT-PCR was run on the TCR CDR3. Ophthalmopathy stood apart from stable hyperthyroidism in a 13 V-J model.

The input for sequencing was peripheral blood mononuclear cells (PBMCs), taken at new diagnosis, from a patient treated with antithyroid drugs. This sequence originates from a woman between 18 and 30 years old with Graves disease.

CDR3 protein: CASSFRGGLRGNTIYF. CDR3 bases: TGTGCCAGCAGTTTTAGGGGGGGCCTACGTGGAAACACCATATATTTT. The chain uses TRBV28 and TRBJ1-3; tentative D call: TRBD1 (6 bases). There are 16 residues in the CDR3. The V and J ends lost 3 bases and 3 bases respectively, with 15 bases between them. CDR1 and CDR2 from the germline V gene are MDHEN and SYDVKM.